The 7 T cell receptor beta chains in this list originate from one sample, sequenced in a study of blood T cells in healthy people across ages. Then a second PCR, running about 6 to 12 cycles, was carried out with a sample-barcoded 5' primer and a J-beta primer mix. MiXCR, applied by TCRdb to the 5' RACE reads, yields one record per CDR3 protein. Of about 1,400,000 distinct CDR3 sequences in the sample, around 55% are singletons; the top ten hold 6.5% to 8%. Input material: blood. The receptors here all came from a man aged 18 to 35 in good health.

On this clonotype: A much larger clone is a single base away; this may be a read error. The chain combines TRBV4-3 with TRBJ2-1, with D tentatively TRBD2 (5 bases). The J call is doubtful: the DNA matches TRBJ2-7 better. CDR1 LGHNA and CDR2 YSLEER come from the germline V gene. The length of the CDR3 is 15 residues. CDR3 region: CANSPTPDGTYEQYF. The CDR3 DNA is TGCGCCAACAGCCCAACCCCGGACGGGACCTACGAGCAGTACTTC.

The chain couples TRBV25-1 to TRBJ2-1; TRBD1 aligns across 7 bases. Germline V gene lookup returns CDR1 MGHDK and CDR2 SYGVNS. CDR3 size: 12 residues. The V gene end was trimmed by 8 bases and the J gene end by 4 bases; junction bases not matched to a gene: 2. The CDR3 nucleotides are TGTGCCAGCGAGACAGGGTACAATGAGCAGTTCTTC. It specifies CASETGYNEQFF.

J is TRBJ1-5 and V is TRBV10-2; D unclear. V was trimmed by 4 bases and J by 0 bases, leaving 7 bases between them. The CDR3 loop spans 14 amino acids. Per germline, CDR1 WSHSY and CDR2 SAAADI. This CDR3 reads CASSGWASNQPQHF. The DNA for the CDR3 is TGCGCCAGCAGTGGCTGGGCTAGCAATCAGCCCCAGCATTTT.

This chain links TRBV30 with TRBJ2-1, with no clear D. V lost 1 base and J lost 8, with 9 bases in between. The CDR3 runs to 12 residues. Germline CDR1 and CDR2: GTSNPN and SVGIG (reference sequence). This CDR3 reads CAWSEQRYEQFF. In DNA, the CDR3 is TGTGCCTGGAGTGAACAGAGGTATGAGCAGTTCTTC.

A single count supports this clonotype. The V gene is TRBV20-1, the J gene TRBJ2-5; D possibly corresponds to TRBD2 (7 bases). The J call is doubtful: the DNA matches TRBJ2-7 better. CDR1 is DFQATT and CDR2 is SNEGSKA in the germline V gene (reference sequence). The CDR3 has 15 amino acids. CDR3 sequence (DNA): TGCAGTGCTAGGGGGGGGGACATTACCGAGTACGAGCAGTACTTC. Translated, it gives CSARGGDITEYEQYF.

Comment on this clonotype: The junction does not match germline at one end; this may be a read error. V is TRBV5-1 and J is TRBJ2-1; 14 bases are a match to TRBD2. CDR1 and CDR2 from the germline V gene are SGHRS and YFSETQ. The CDR3 contains 14 residues. The CDR3 loop is CASRTSGGDNEQFF. In DNA, the CDR3 is TGCGCCAGCAGGACTAGCGGGGGGGACAACGAGCAGTTCTTC.

V and J are TRBV4-1 and TRBJ2-7; 16 nucleotides agree with TRBD2. The J segment lost 2 bases and the V segment lost 8 bases, leaving 12 bases of the junction unmatched. The CDR3 runs 18 residues. The germline V gene has CDR1 MGHRA and CDR2 YSYEKL. The CDR3 nucleotides are TGCGCCAGCCGCCCGATTCAGGGACTAGCGGGAGGGGCCTACGAGCAGTACTTC. This codes for CASRPIQGLAGGAYEQYF.